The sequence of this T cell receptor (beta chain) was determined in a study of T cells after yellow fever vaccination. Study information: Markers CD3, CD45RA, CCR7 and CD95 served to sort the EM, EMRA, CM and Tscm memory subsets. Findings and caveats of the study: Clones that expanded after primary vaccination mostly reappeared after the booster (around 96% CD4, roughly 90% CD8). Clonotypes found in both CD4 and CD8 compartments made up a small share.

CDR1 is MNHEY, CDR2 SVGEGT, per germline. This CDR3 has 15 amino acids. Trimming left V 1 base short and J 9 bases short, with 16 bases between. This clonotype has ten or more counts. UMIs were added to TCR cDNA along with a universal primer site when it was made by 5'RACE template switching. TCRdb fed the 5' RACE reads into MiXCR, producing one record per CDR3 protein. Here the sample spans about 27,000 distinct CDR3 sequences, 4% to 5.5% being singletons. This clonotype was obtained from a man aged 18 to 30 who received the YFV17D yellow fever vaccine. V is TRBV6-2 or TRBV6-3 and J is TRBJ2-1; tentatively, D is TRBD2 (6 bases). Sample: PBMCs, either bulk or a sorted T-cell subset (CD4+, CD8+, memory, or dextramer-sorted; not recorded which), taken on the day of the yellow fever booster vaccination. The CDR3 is CASSYFRLGRGEQFF. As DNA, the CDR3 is TGTGCCAGCAGTTACTTCCGACTAGGCCGCGGTGAGCAGTTCTTC.